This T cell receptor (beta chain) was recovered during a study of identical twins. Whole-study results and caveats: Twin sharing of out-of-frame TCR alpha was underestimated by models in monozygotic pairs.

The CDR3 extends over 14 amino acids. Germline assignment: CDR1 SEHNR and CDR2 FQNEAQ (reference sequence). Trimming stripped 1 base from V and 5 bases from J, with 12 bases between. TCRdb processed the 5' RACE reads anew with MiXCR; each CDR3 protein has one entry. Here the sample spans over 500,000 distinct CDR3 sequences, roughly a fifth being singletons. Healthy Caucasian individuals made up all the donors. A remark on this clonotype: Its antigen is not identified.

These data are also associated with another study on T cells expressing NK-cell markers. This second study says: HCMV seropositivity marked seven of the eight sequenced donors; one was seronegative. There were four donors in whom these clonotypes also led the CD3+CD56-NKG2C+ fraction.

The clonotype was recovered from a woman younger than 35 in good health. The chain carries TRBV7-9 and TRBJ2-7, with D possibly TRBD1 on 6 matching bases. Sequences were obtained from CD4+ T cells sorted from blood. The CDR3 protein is CASSLGNRAHEQYF. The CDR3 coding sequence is TGTGCCAGCAGCTTAGGAAACAGGGCCCACGAGCAGTACTTC.